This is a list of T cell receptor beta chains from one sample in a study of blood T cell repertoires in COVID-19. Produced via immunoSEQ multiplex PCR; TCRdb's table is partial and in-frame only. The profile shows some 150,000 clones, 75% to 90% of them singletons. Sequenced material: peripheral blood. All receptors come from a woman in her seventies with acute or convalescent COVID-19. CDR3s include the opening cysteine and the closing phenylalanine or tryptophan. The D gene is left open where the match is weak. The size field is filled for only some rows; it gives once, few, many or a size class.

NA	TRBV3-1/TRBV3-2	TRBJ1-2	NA	CASSQVVSGRFYGYTF	TGTGCCAGCAGCCAAGTAGTGTCAGGGCGGTTCTATGGCTACACCTTC
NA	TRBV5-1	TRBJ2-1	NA	CASSLDGTYNEQFF	TGCGCCAGCAGCTTGGACGGGACCTACAATGAGCAGTTCTTC
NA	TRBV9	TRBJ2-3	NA	CASSPSTDTQYF	TGTGCCAGCAGCCCTAGCACAGATACGCAGTATTTT
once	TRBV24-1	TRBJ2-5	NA	CATSDPYRHWRNQETQYF	TGTGCCACCAGTGATCCCTACCGACACTGGAGGAACCAAGAGACCCAGTACTTC
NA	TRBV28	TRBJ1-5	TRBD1	CASNNLRGRFSNQPQHF	TGTGCCAGCAATAACCTCAGGGGGCGATTTAGCAATCAGCCCCAGCATTTT
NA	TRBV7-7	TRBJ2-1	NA	CASSLNPGSSYNEQFF	TGTGCTAGCAGCTTAAACCCGGGGAGCTCCTACAATGAGCAGTTCTTC
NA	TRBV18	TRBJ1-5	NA	CASSGNAGGNQPQHF	TGTGCCAGCTCAGGGAACGCGGGGGGCAATCAGCCCCAGCATTTT
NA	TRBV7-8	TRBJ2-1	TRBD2	CASSLVRSGGAFSYNEQFF	TGTGCCAGCAGCTTAGTACGGAGCGGGGGGGCTTTTTCCTACAATGAGCAGTTCTTC
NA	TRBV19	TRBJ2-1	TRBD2	CASSWAGVYEQFF	TGTGCCAGTAGTTGGGCGGGGGTCTATGAGCAGTTCTTC
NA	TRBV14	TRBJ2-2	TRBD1	CASSQDSSGRWGTGRTGELFF	TGTGCCAGCAGCCAAGATTCTTCTGGACGTTGGGGGACAGGAAGAACCGGGGAGCTGTTTTTT
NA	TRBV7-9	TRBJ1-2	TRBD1	CASSTAGTGVNYGYTF	TGTGCCAGCAGCACGGCCGGGACAGGGGTTAACTATGGCTACACCTTC
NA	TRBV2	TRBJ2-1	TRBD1	CASSAKWDRYNEQFF	TGTGCCAGCAGTGCGAAGTGGGACAGGTACAATGAGCAGTTCTTC
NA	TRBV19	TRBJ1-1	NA	CASSLRETGNTEAFF	TGTGCCAGTAGCCTCCGTGAGACAGGGAACACTGAAGCTTTCTTT
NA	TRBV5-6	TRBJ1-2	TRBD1	CASSFRTGENYGYTF	TGTGCCAGCAGCTTTAGGACAGGGGAGAACTATGGCTACACCTTC
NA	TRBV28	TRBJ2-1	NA	CASSFSIANEQFF	TGTGCCAGCAGTTTTAGCATTGCTAATGAGCAGTTCTTC
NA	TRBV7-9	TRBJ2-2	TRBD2	CASSLRGTTTGELFF	TGTGCCAGCAGCTTAAGAGGGACTACTACCGGGGAGCTGTTTTTT
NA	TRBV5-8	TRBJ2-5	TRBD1	CASRPGTVQETQYF	TGTGCCAGCAGACCAGGGACAGTACAAGAGACCCAGTACTTC
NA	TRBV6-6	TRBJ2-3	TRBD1	CASSTGQYSTDTQYF	TGTGCCAGCAGTACGGGACAGTATAGCACAGATACGCAGTATTTT
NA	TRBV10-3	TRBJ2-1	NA	CAISEQAYNEQFF	TGTGCCATCAGTGAACAGGCCTACAATGAGCAGTTCTTC
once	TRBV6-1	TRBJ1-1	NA	CASSEGGNKPEAFF	TGTGCCAGCAGTGAAGGAGGGAACAAACCTGAAGCTTTCTTT